Shown below are 7 T cell receptor beta chains from a single sample sequenced in a study of T-cell memory formation after mild COVID-19. TCRdb independently ran MiXCR on the 5' RACE reads; one entry per CDR3 protein. The data contain about 560,000 distinct CDR3 sequences, roughly 20% of them singletons. What was sequenced was PBMCs or a T cell subset sorted from them (not recorded which). The receptor source for this set is an adult woman who had mild COVID-19 (a few samples of this study predate the infection). Cell type and time point are not known.

V usage is TRBV7-9 and J usage is TRBJ2-7; possibly TRBD2 for D (5 bases). There are 13 residues in the CDR3. The V and J ends lost 6 bases and 6 bases respectively, with 15 bases between them. Germline V gives CDR1 SEHNR, CDR2 FQNEAQ (reference sequence). CDR3 sequence reads: CASSGASRVEQYF. CDR3 coding DNA: TGTGCCAGCAGTGGAGCTAGCCGAGTCGAGCAGTACTTC.

This clonotype was seen repeatedly, ten times or more. CDR3 sequence: CASSLTALGEQYF. In nucleotides, the CDR3 is TGTGCCAGCAGCTTAACCGCCTTGGGCGAGCAGTACTTC. The chain has TRBV7-3 and TRBJ2-7; no firm D call. V gave up 0 bases and J gave up 6 bases, with 9 bases separating them. Germline values: CDR1 SGHTA, CDR2 FQGTGA. This CDR3 has 13 residues. The full variable domain, its missing parts supplied by reference TRBV7-3 and TRBJ2-7, is GAGVSQTPSNKVTEKGKYVELRCDPISGHTALYWYRQSLGQGPEFLIYFQGTGAADDSGLPNDRFFAVRPEGSVSTLKIQRTERGDSAVYLCASSLTALGEQYFGPGTRLTVT.

The chain is built from TRBV29-1 and TRBJ2-2; 11 bases line up with TRBD1. The CDR3 is 16 residues long. Germline-derived CDR1 and CDR2 are SQVTM and ANQGSEA. J was trimmed by 7 bases and V by 2 bases; bases with no gene match: 9. CDR3 in amino acids: CSVERADRGRDGELFF. The CDR3 nucleotides are TGCAGCGTTGAACGCGCGGACAGGGGGCGCGACGGGGAGCTGTTTTTT.

V is TRBV7-6 and J is TRBJ2-6; TRBD1 agrees at 9 bases. The CDR3 is made up of 19 amino acids. V gave up 6 bases and J gave up 2 bases; unmatched junction bases: 14. Germline loops: CDR1 SGHVS, CDR2 FNYEAQ. The CDR3 DNA reads as TGTGCCAGCAGGGGCTCTAACAGGGGGCGGCTCGCTGGGGCCAACGTCCTGACTTTC. This gives the protein CASRGSNRGRLAGANVLTF.

The chain couples TRBV11-2 to TRBJ2-3; D not certain. The V gene's germline CDR1 is SGHAT and CDR2 FQNNGV. The CDR3 extends over 14 amino acids. Trimming took off 5 bases at V and 5 bases at J, with 14 bases between the two ends. CDR3 sequence (DNA): TGTGCCAGCAGCACAAATAGGGTGGGAGATACGCAGTATTTT. It specifies CASSTNRVGDTQYF. Combining the CDR3 with reference TRBV11-2 and TRBJ2-3 gives the whole variable domain EAGVAQSPRYKIIEKRQSVAFWCNPISGHATLYWYQQILGQGPKLLIQFQNNGVVDDSQLPKDRFSAERLKGVDSTLKIQPAKLEDSAVYLCASSTNRVGDTQYFGPGTRLTVL.

The V gene is TRBV20-1, the J gene TRBJ1-1; D may be TRBD1 (5 bases). Germline V gives CDR1 DFQATT, CDR2 SNEGSKA (reference sequence). V lost 1 base and J lost 1, with 10 bases in between. The CDR3 covers 14 residues. The CDR3 is CSARVVRANTEAFF. The CDR3, as DNA: TGCAGTGCTAGAGTGGTCAGGGCGAACACTGAAGCTTTCTTT.

This clonotype turned up a few times. Written as DNA, the CDR3 is TGTGCCAGCAGTTTGGTAGCCTCCCGCCCTGAAGCTTTCTTT. Residues: CASSLVASRPEAFF. V and J are TRBV27 and TRBJ1-1; D is ambiguous. This CDR3 is built from 14 residues. Trimming pared 3 bases from V and 6 bases from J, leaving 14 bases between. CDR1 is MNHEY, CDR2 SMNVEV, per germline (reference sequence).